Presented here are 29 T cell receptor beta chains from one specimen sequenced in a study of CD8 T cells in Susac syndrome. RNA, at about 0.5 to 1 ug, was reverse transcribed with random hexamers. TCRdb analysed the immunoSEQ multiplex PCR reads with MiXCR anew, one entry per CDR3 protein. The sample includes around 130,000 distinct CDR3 sequences, nearly 96% of them seen just once. Sequenced sample: CD4+ T cells from PBMCs. Every receptor here comes from a human donor with Susac syndrome.

V and J are TRBV27 and TRBJ2-3, with 9 bases identical to TRBD2. The CDR3 sequence is 17 residues long. Germline trimming cut 5 bases from V and 2 bases from J; bases unmatched to any gene: 11. The germline CDR1 and CDR2 sequences are MNHEY and SMNVEV (reference sequence). DNA for the CDR3: TGTGCCAGCAGTCCAATTCTAAGCGGGGGGTCCACAGATACGCAGTATTTT. Translated, it gives CASSPILSGGSTDTQYF.

V is TRBV30 and J is TRBJ2-1, with TRBD2 matching over 7 bases. The V segment lost 2 bases and the J segment 2 bases; nucleotides outside the gene matches: 3. The length of the CDR3 is 14 residues. Per the germline V gene, CDR1 is GTSNPN and CDR2 is SVGIG (reference sequence). The CDR3 DNA is TGTGCCTGGAGTAACGGACTAGCCTACAATGAGCAGTTCTTC. This gives the protein CAWSNGLAYNEQFF.

This chain links TRBV5-1 with TRBJ2-5, with 7 bases aligning to TRBD1. The J segment lost 2 bases and the V segment lost 4 bases, leaving 8 bases of the junction unmatched. CDR1 and CDR2 (germline): SGHRS, YFSETQ. This CDR3 is 15 amino acids long. CDR3 nucleotide sequence: TGCGCCAGCAGCACGAACCCGGGACAGCAAGAGACCCAGTACTTC. Amino acids: CASSTNPGQQETQYF.

This chain joins TRBV5-1 and TRBJ2-3; no clear D gene. The germline V gene has CDR1 SGHRS and CDR2 YFSETQ. V lost 4 bases, J lost 2 bases, and 14 bases lay in between. The CDR3 extends over 15 amino acids. The CDR3 DNA follows: TGCGCCAGCAGCCCTGGACGTCCCAACACAGATACGCAGTATTTT. It yields the protein CASSPGRPNTDTQYF.

The V call is TRBV28, the J call TRBJ1-2, with 7 bases aligning to TRBD1. CDR1 MDHEN and CDR2 SYDVKM come from the germline V gene. V was clipped by 5 bases and J by 8 bases; unmatched bases: 8. There are 13 residues in the CDR3. DNA for the CDR3: TGTGCCAGCAGTGCACAGGGGTGGAGAGGCTACACCTTC. Protein: CASSAQGWRGYTF.

This chain links TRBV3-1 with TRBJ2-7, with D hard to call. There are 11 residues in the CDR3. Germline CDR1 and CDR2: LGHDT and YNNKEL (reference sequence). V was cut by 5 bases and J by 3 bases, with 5 bases left in between. In DNA form, the CDR3 reads TGTGCCAGCAGCGCCTACTACGAGCAGTACTTC. Its translation is CASSAYYEQYF.

V gene TRBV2 combines with J gene TRBJ2-3; 9 nucleotides align to TRBD1. Germline V CDR1 and CDR2: SNHLY, FYNNEI. Trimming took 6 bases from V and 3 from J; bases not matched to a gene: 4. This CDR3 contains 14 residues. The CDR3 reads CASRQGAPTDTQYF. In nucleotides, the CDR3 is TGTGCCAGCAGACAGGGGGCCCCGACAGATACGCAGTATTTT.

The CDR3 DNA is TGTGCCAGCTCACCACCAGAGATGGTTGGCAAAAACATTCAGTACTTC. Amino acids: CASSPPEMVGKNIQYF. The chain recombines TRBV18 with TRBJ2-4; no clear D. The CDR3 consists of 16 residues. CDR1 is KGHSH, CDR2 LQKENI, per germline. The germline V and J ends were trimmed by 0 bases and 3 bases, with 12 bases remaining between them.

This clonotype was seen only once. This chain joins TRBV9 and TRBJ2-7; TRBD1 matches at 8 bases. CDR1 is SGDLS, CDR2 YYNGEE, per germline. The J segment lost 2 bases and the V segment lost 4 bases, leaving 8 bases of the junction unmatched. The CDR3 length is 15 residues. CDR3 sequence: CASSPHLQGAYEQYF. The CDR3 DNA sequence: TGTGCCAGCAGCCCCCACTTACAGGGGGCCTACGAGCAGTACTTC.

The chain combines TRBV20-1 with TRBJ2-2; 8 nucleotides line up with TRBD2. J lost 1 base, V lost 0 bases, and 4 bases had no gene match. CDR3 length: 16 amino acids. Germline V gene data show CDR1 as DFQATT and CDR2 as SNEGSKA (reference sequence). In DNA, the CDR3 is TGCAGTGCTAGAGAGATCGGGACTAGGAACACCGGGGAGCTGTTTTTT. It codes for CSAREIGTRNTGELFF.

The genes are TRBV29-1 and TRBJ2-7, with D unclear. V was cut by 4 bases and J by 3 bases, with 10 bases left in between. Germline V lookup: CDR1 SQVTM, CDR2 ANQGSEA. The CDR3 length is 12 residues. Written as DNA, the CDR3 is TGCAGCGTTGCAAGGGATGACTACGAGCAGTACTTC. This encodes CSVARDDYEQYF.

The chain uses TRBV19 and TRBJ1-1; D not resolved. CDR1 and CDR2 from the germline V gene are LNHDA and SQIVND (reference sequence). V lost 5 bases and J lost 1, with 8 bases in between. The CDR3 runs to 13 residues. DNA of the CDR3: TGTGCCAGTAGTGGTCGACGGAACACTGAAGCTTTCTTT. As protein: CASSGRRNTEAFF.

This clonotype was picked up one time. The chain has TRBV20-1 and TRBJ1-2; D may be TRBD1 (5 bases). This CDR3 is built from 12 residues. Germline V gene lookup returns CDR1 DFQATT and CDR2 SNEGSKA (reference sequence). V lost 4 bases to trimming and J lost 2 bases, with 8 bases between them. The CDR3 DNA reads TGCAGTGCTACTGGGGACAACTATGGCTACACCTTC. Its translation: CSATGDNYGYTF.

V is TRBV12-3 or TRBV12-4 and J is TRBJ1-5; D ambiguous. The CDR3 has 14 amino acids. The V end lost 6 bases, the J end lost 5 bases, and 14 bases lay between the germline ends. CDR3 bases: TGTGCCAGCAGGCACTGGATAGCGGATCAGCCCCAGCATTTT. This codes for CASRHWIADQPQHF.

The sample holds one count of this clonotype. The rearrangement links TRBV27 to TRBJ2-7; 8 nucleotides line up with TRBD2. Germline V gene sequence: CDR1 MNHEY, CDR2 SMNVEV (reference sequence). V lost 7 bases, J lost 5 bases, and 13 bases stayed unmatched. The CDR3 contains 15 residues. The CDR3 loop reads CASTPSGGGRDEQYF. In nucleotides, the CDR3 is TGTGCCAGCACCCCTTCAGGCGGGGGGAGGGACGAGCAGTACTTC.

The V call is TRBV18, the J call TRBJ1-4; TRBD1 might be the D (5 bases). The CDR3 sequence is 15 residues long. Germline values: CDR1 KGHSH, CDR2 LQKENI. V lost 1 base and J 3 bases, leaving 9 bases between the germline ends. Here the CDR3 reads CASSPQGAPNEKLFF. In DNA, the CDR3 is TGTGCCAGCTCACCACAAGGGGCGCCTAATGAAAAACTGTTTTTT.

The genes are TRBV24-1 and TRBJ2-7; D uncertain. Germline values: CDR1 KGHDR, CDR2 SFDVKD. Trimming pared 4 bases from V and 4 bases from J, leaving 10 bases between. The CDR3 loop spans 13 amino acids. CDR3 residues: CATSDSTEYEQYF. The CDR3 nucleotides read TGTGCCACCAGTGACTCTACAGAATACGAGCAGTACTTC.

This clonotype has only one observation. The V and J genes are TRBV24-1 and TRBJ2-7; TRBD1 or TRBD2 may be the D gene (5 bases each). With 9 bases removed from V and 7 bases from J, the gap between germline ends came to 24 bases. The CDR3 has 15 residues. The germline CDR1 and CDR2 sequences are KGHDR and SFDVKD. The CDR3 protein is CATGCRVVGVFEQYF. The CDR3 nucleotides are TGTGCCACCGGCTGCCGCGTGGTGGGGGTTTTTGAGCAGTACTTC.

The chain couples TRBV1 to TRBJ2-3. TRBV1 is listed as a pseudogene. This CDR3 region has 15 residues. The CDR3: CTSSQEDRRTDTQYF. The DNA of the CDR3 is TGCACCAGCAGCCAAGAGGACCGGCGCACAGATACGCAGTATTTT.

The V gene is TRBV30, the J gene TRBJ2-1; D not resolved. The germline V gene has CDR1 GTSNPN and CDR2 SVGIG (reference sequence). This CDR3 has 12 amino acids. The germline V and J ends were trimmed by 2 bases and 7 bases, with 9 bases remaining between them. CDR3 sequence (DNA): TGTGCCTGGAGTTTCTTTGTGAATGAGCAGTTCTTC. This sequence encodes CAWSFFVNEQFF.

This chain links TRBV15 with TRBJ2-7, with TRBD2 identical over 7 bases. Germline V gene data show CDR1 as LNHNV and CDR2 as YYDKDF (reference sequence). The CDR3 consists of 15 residues. The J segment lost 6 bases and the V segment lost 1 base, leaving 9 bases of the junction unmatched. The CDR3 region is CATSRGVGGRSEQYF. For the CDR3, the DNA is TGTGCCACCAGCAGAGGTGTCGGCGGGAGAAGCGAGCAGTACTTC. Supplemented by reference TRBV15 and TRBJ2-7, the full variable domain reads DAMVIQNPRYQVTQFGKPVTLSCSQTLNHNVMYWYQQKSSQAPKLLFHYYDKDFNNEADTPDNFQSRRPNTSFCFLDIRSPGLGDTAMYLCATSRGVGGRSEQYFGPGTRLTVT.

This chain connects TRBV7-9 to TRBJ1-1; 8 positions agree with TRBD1. V lost 5 bases and J lost 11; bases outside the gene matches: 10. The CDR3 is made up of 13 amino acids. The germline V gene encodes CDR1 SEHNR and CDR2 FQNEAQ (reference sequence). In DNA form, the CDR3 reads TGTGCCAGCAGCGGGGGGCCGGACAGGGAGGCTTTCTTT. It specifies CASSGGPDREAFF. Full variable domain (remainder filled in from reference TRBV7-9 and TRBJ1-1): DTGVSQNPRHKITKRGQNVTFRCDPISEHNRLYWYRQTLGQGPEFLTYFQNEAQLEKSRLLSDRFSAERPKGSFSTLEIQRTEQGDSAMYLCASSGGPDREAFFGQGTRLTVV.

This rearrangement joins TRBV30 to TRBJ2-2, with D perhaps TRBD2 (5 bases). The CDR3 loop spans 14 amino acids. Germline V gene sequence: CDR1 GTSNPN, CDR2 SVGIG (reference sequence). Trimming took 1 base from V and 4 from J, leaving 10 bases between them. CDR3 sequence (DNA): TGTGCCTGGAGTGAGAGGGTCGGCACCGGGGAGCTGTTTTTT. This codes for CAWSERVGTGELFF.

The rearrangement uses TRBV4-1 and TRBJ1-2, with D perhaps TRBD1 (5 bases). Trimming took off 8 bases at V and 3 bases at J, with 19 bases between the two ends. This CDR3 spans 15 amino acids. The germline gives CDR1 MGHRA, CDR2 YSYEKL. CDR3 protein: CASHPGDRPDYGYTF. CDR3 DNA sequence: TGCGCCAGCCATCCCGGAGACAGACCAGACTATGGCTACACCTTC.

This chain uses TRBV5-1 with TRBJ2-1, with no clear D. This CDR3 contains 12 residues. Germline V CDR1 and CDR2: SGHRS, YFSETQ. V was shortened by 0 bases and J by 4 bases, with 2 bases between the two germline ends. Here the CDR3 reads CASSLAYNEQFF. The CDR3 DNA reads TGCGCCAGCAGCTTGGCGTACAATGAGCAGTTCTTC.

This clonotype appeared once. The chain employs TRBV20-1 and TRBJ2-1; 9 bases fit TRBD2. The CDR3 runs 13 residues. The germline CDR1 and CDR2 sequences are DFQATT and SNEGSKA (reference sequence). V was clipped by 6 bases and J by 5 bases; unmatched bases: 5. CDR3 protein: CSALAGADNEQFF. The CDR3 DNA follows: TGCAGTGCCTTAGCGGGAGCGGACAATGAGCAGTTCTTC.

The chain combines TRBV11-3 with TRBJ1-1; tentative D call: TRBD1 (6 bases). This CDR3 has 13 amino acids. CDR1 and CDR2 (germline): SGHNT, YENEEA. V was pared by 4 bases and J by 10 bases, with 16 bases between. CDR3 protein: CASSSDSGQTAFF. In DNA, the CDR3 is TGTGCCAGCAGCTCCGACTCGGGACAAACAGCTTTCTTT.

The V call is TRBV29-1, the J call TRBJ2-1; TRBD2 aligns across 7 bases. This CDR3 has 16 amino acids. Looked up from germline, CDR1 is SQVTM and CDR2 is ANQGSEA. V lost 3 bases to trimming and J lost 10 bases; unmatched junction nucleotides: 18. CDR3 region: CSVDPDRLATSAEQFF. CDR3 DNA sequence: TGCAGCGTTGATCCCGATAGGCTTGCCACTAGCGCCGAGCAGTTCTTC.

J is TRBJ1-1 and V is TRBV15; D gene uncertain. This CDR3 region has 13 residues. Germline lookup yields CDR1 LNHNV and CDR2 YYDKDF (reference sequence). V lost 5 bases and J 3 bases, leaving 10 bases between the germline ends. Here the CDR3 DNA reads TGTGCCACCAGCGGACGGAGTCACACTGAAGCTTTCTTT. The encoded protein is CATSGRSHTEAFF.